This T cell receptor (beta chain) is drawn from a study of cytomegalovirus exposure and HLA in healthy donors. Points from the study as a whole: In a later analysis, a missense DCLRE1C variant was linked to TCR beta V- and J-gene trimming. Listed as cytomegalovirus-associated were 164 TCR beta chains. The majority of CMV-associated TCR beta chains were reported as apparently HLA-restricted in a later analysis.

A word on this clone: Its antigen is unknown.

The CDR3 runs to 14 residues. The germline V gene has CDR1 SGDLS and CDR2 YYNGEE. V was cut by 3 bases and J by 4 bases, with 12 bases left in between. Primers: 60 Vbeta forward and 13 Jbeta reverse. Produced via immunoSEQ multiplex PCR; TCRdb's table is partial and in-frame only. The sample has about 130,000 clones, about 82% seen once; the top ten hold about 1%. This TCR was sampled from a boy aged 10-17 years in good health and CMV-seronegative. Input material: PBMCs. The gene calls are TRBV9 and TRBJ2-3, with TRBD1 as a possible D gene (6 bases). In DNA, the CDR3 is TGTGCCAGCAGCGCCCACAGGGCTTCAGATACGCAGTATTTT. Translating it yields CASSAHRASDTQYF.